The table lists the clone carrying this T cell receptor beta chain with many counts. The sample has other DNA sequences that encode this CDR3 too. The repertoire was sequenced with immunoSEQ multiplex PCR; TCRdb's copy has only in-frame clones and lacks some. The table records roughly 410,000 clones, approximately 89% of them present only once. These data are taken from a study of blood T cell repertoires in COVID-19. Study at large: T cells, B-cell-depleted T cells, or PBMCs provided the cDNA or gDNA that served as material.

The germline V and J ends were trimmed by 0 bases and 2 bases, with 5 bases remaining between them. The CDR3 sequence is 13 residues long. Germline CDR1 MGHRA, CDR2 YSYEKL. The TCR comes from a woman in her sixties with COVID-19, enrolled during active disease. This chain uses TRBV4-1 with TRBJ2-7; D is uncertain. Sequenced sample: peripheral blood. CDR3 sequence reads: CASSQDRAYEQYF. In DNA, the CDR3 is TGCGCCAGCAGCCAAGATCGCGCCTACGAGCAGTACTTC.